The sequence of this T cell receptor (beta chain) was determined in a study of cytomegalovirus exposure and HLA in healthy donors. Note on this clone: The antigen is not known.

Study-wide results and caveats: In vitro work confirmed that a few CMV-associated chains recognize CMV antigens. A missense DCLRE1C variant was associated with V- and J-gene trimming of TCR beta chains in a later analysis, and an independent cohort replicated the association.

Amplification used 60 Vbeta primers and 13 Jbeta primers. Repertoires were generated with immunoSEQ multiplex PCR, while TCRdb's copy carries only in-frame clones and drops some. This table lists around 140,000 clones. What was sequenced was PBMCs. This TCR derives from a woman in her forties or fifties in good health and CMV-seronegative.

The CDR3 region has the DNA TGCGCCAGCAGAGACCAGGGAGGGTCCTCCTACGAGCAGTACTTC. It specifies CASRDQGGSSYEQYF. V and J are TRBV5-1 and TRBJ2-7, with 7 bases identical to TRBD2. After removal of 5 bases from V and 0 bases from J, the junction contained 8 bases not matched to a gene. From germline, CDR1 is SGHRS and CDR2 YFSETQ. The CDR3 extends over 15 amino acids.